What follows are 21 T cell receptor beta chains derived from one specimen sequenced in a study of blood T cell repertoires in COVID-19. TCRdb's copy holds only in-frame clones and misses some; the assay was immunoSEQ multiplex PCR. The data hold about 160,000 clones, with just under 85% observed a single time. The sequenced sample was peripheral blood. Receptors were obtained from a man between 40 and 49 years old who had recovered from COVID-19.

The CDR3 DNA follows: TGTGCCACCAGTGACCCAATGACTAGCGAATATGAGCAGTTCTTC. Protein sequence: CATSDPMTSEYEQFF. This chain uses TRBV24-1 with TRBJ2-1; 8 positions agree with TRBD2. J lost 8 bases, V lost 4 bases, and 9 bases had no gene match. Germline CDR1 is KGHDR and CDR2 is SFDVKD. The length of the CDR3 is 15 residues.

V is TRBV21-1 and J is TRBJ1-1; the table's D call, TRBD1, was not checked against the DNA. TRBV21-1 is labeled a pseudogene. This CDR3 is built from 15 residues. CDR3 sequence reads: CASSGNRGVDTEAFF. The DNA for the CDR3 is TGTGCCAGCAGCGGAAACAGGGGGGTCGACACTGAAGCTTTCTTT.

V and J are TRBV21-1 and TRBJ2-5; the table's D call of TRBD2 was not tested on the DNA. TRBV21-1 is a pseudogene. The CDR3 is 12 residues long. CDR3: CASKISGETQYF. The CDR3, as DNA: TGTGCCAGCAAGATCTCGGGGGAGACCCAGTACTTC.

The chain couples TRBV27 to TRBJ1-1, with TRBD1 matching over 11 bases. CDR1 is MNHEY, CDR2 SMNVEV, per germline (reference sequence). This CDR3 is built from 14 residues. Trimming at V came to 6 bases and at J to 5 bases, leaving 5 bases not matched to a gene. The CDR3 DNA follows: TGTGCCAGCAGAACCGGACAGGGGGCGACTGAAGCTTTCTTT. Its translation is CASRTGQGATEAFF.

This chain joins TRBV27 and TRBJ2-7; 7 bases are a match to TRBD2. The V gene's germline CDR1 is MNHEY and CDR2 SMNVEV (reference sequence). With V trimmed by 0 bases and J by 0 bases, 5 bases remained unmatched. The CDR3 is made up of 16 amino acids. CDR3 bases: TGTGCCAGCAGTTTATCTCGTGGGGGGGGCTCCTACGAGCAGTACTTC. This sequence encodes CASSLSRGGGSYEQYF.

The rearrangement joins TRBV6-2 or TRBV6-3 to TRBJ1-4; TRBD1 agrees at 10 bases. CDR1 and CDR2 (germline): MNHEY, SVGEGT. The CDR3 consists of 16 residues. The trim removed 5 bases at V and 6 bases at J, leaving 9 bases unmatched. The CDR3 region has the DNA TGTGCCAGCAGTGACCTCGGACAGGGGGATCATGAAAAACTGTTTTTT. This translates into CASSDLGQGDHEKLFF.

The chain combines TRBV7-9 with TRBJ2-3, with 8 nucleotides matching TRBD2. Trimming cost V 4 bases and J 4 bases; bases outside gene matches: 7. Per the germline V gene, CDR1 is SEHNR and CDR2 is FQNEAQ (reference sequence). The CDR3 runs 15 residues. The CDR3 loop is CASSWGSGDPDTQYF. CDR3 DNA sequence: TGTGCCAGCAGCTGGGGTAGCGGGGACCCAGATACGCAGTATTTT.

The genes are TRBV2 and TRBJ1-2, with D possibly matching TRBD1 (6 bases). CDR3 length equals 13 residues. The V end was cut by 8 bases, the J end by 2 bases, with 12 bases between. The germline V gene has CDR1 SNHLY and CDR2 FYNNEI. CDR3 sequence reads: CASEGHPNYGYTF. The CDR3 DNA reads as TGTGCCAGCGAGGGACACCCCAACTATGGCTACACCTTC.

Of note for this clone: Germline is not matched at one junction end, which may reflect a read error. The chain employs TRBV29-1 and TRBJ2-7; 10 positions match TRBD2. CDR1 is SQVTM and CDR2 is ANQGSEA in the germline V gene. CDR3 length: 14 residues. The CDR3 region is CSVEVAGGNHEQYF. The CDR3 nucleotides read TGCAGCGTGGAAGTAGCGGGAGGAAACCACGAGCAGTACTTC.

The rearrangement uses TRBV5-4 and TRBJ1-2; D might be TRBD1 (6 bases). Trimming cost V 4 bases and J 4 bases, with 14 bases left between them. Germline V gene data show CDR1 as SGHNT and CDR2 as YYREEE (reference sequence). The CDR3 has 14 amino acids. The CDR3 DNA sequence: TGTGCCAGCAGCAGAACGGGACAAGTCTATGGCTACACCTTC. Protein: CASSRTGQVYGYTF.

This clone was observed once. The CDR3 sequence: CASSLWGIAGEYEQYF. The CDR3 DNA reads as TGTGCCAGCAGCTTATGGGGCATAGCGGGGGAGTACGAGCAGTACTTC. The rearrangement uses TRBV11-2 and TRBJ2-7; TRBD2 matches 9 bases. Per the germline V gene, CDR1 is SGHAT and CDR2 is FQNNGV. J lost 4 bases, V lost 2 bases, and 9 bases had no gene match. The CDR3 totals 16 residues.

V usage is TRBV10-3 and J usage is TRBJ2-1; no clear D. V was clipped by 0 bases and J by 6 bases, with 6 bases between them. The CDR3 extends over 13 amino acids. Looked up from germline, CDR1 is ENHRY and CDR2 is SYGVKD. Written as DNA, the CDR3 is TGTGCCATCAGTGAGTCCCTAGTCAATGAGCAGTTCTTC. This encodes CAISESLVNEQFF.

The CDR3: CASSDASSGANVLTF. CDR3 nucleotide sequence: TGTGCCAGCAGTGACGCTAGCTCTGGGGCCAACGTCCTGACTTTC. This chain connects TRBV6-4 to TRBJ2-6; D is uncertain. The length of the CDR3 is 15 residues. CDR1 and CDR2 from the germline V gene are MRHNA and SNTAGT. V lost 2 bases, J lost 0 bases, and 5 bases lay in between.

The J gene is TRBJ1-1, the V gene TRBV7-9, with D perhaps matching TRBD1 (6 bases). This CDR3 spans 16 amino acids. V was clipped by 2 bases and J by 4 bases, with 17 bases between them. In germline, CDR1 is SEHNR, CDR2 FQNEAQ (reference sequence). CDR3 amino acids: CASSLPLRGTGTEAFF. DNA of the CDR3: TGTGCCAGCAGCTTACCCCTCAGGGGAACGGGCACTGAAGCTTTCTTT.

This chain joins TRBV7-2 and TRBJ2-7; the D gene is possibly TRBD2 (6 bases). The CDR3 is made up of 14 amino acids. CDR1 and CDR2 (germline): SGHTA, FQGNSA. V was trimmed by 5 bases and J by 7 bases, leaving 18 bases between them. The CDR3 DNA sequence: TGTGCCAGCAGCCCTAGTGCCTTGGGGGGAGAGCAGTACTTC. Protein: CASSPSALGGEQYF.

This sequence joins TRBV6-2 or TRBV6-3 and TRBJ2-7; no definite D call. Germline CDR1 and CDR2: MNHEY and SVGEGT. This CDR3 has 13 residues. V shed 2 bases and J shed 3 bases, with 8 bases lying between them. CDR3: CASSYAKIYEQYF. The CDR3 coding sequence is TGTGCCAGCAGTTACGCGAAGATCTACGAGCAGTACTTC.

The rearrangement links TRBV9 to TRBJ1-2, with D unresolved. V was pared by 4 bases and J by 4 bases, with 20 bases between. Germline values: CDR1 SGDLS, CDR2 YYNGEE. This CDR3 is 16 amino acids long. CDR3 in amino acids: CASSLSGGLTFYGYTF. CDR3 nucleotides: TGTGCCAGCAGCCTATCGGGCGGACTTACATTCTATGGCTACACCTTC.

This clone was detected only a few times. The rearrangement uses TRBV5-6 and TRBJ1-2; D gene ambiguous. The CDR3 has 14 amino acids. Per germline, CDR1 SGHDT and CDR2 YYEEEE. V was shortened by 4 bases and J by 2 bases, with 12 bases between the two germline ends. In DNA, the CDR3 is TGTGCCAGCAGCGACATACAGAACAACTATGGCTACACCTTC. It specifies CASSDIQNNYGYTF.

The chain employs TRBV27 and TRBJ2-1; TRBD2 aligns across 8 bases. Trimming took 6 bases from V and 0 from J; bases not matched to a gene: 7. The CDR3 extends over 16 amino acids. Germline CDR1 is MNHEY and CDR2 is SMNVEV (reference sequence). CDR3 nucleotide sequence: TGTGCCAGCAGGCCTTTAGCGGGACTCTCCTACAATGAGCAGTTCTTC. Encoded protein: CASRPLAGLSYNEQFF.

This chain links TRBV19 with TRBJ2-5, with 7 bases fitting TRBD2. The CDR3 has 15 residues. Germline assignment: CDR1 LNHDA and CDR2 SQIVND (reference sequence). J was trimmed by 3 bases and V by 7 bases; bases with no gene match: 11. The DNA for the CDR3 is TGTGCCAGTAACCCGACTAGCACCTTCAAAGAGACCCAGTACTTC. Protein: CASNPTSTFKETQYF.

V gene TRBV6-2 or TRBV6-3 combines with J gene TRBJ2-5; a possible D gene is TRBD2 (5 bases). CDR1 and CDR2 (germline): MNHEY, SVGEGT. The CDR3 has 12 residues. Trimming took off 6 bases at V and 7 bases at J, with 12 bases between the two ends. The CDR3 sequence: CASSQLVGTQYF. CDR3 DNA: TGTGCCAGCAGCCAACTAGTGGGGACCCAGTACTTC.